This passage covers 14 T cell receptor beta chains from one sample sequenced in a study of blood T cell repertoires in COVID-19. Here immunoSEQ multiplex PCR was the method, and the copy in TCRdb shows in-frame clones only, minus some. Here the sample spans over 600,000 clones, approximately 90% being singletons. Sequencing was performed on peripheral blood. The receptors originated from a woman aged 18-29 years with acute or convalescent COVID-19.

This chain uses TRBV12-3 or TRBV12-4 with TRBJ2-1, with D possibly matching TRBD1 (5 bases). Trimming left V 2 bases short and J 8 bases short, with 7 bases between. This CDR3 spans 12 amino acids. CDR3 loop: CASSLQGYEQFF. CDR3 coding DNA: TGTGCCAGCAGTTTACAGGGCTATGAGCAGTTCTTC.

The rearrangement joins TRBV7-7 to TRBJ1-1; no reliable D call. The CDR3 is 13 residues long. Germline V lookup: CDR1 SSHAT, CDR2 FNYEAQ (reference sequence). Trimming stripped 3 bases from V and 4 bases from J, with 9 bases between. CDR3 in amino acids: CASSLSISTEAFF. The CDR3 nucleotides read TGTGCCAGCAGCTTGTCAATTAGCACTGAAGCTTTCTTT.

This clone showed up just once. This sequence joins TRBV7-8 and TRBJ1-1, with a tentative D call TRBD1 (5 bases). V lost 1 base, J lost 0 bases, and 18 bases lay in between. The CDR3 has 18 amino acids. Germline lookup yields CDR1 SGHVS and CDR2 FQNEAQ. The CDR3 region has the DNA TGTGCCAGCAGCTTAGTCTTCGGGTTCTTAGGGGTGAACACTGAAGCTTTCTTT. Amino acid sequence: CASSLVFGFLGVNTEAFF.

The chain employs TRBV7-9 and TRBJ1-2; 9 bases line up with TRBD1. This CDR3 is 15 amino acids long. Germline trimming cut 5 bases from V and 4 bases from J; bases unmatched to any gene: 8. Germline assignment: CDR1 SEHNR and CDR2 FQNEAQ (reference sequence). The chain's CDR3 is CASSPRQGESYGYTF. As DNA, the CDR3 is TGTGCCAGCAGCCCACGACAGGGGGAGAGCTATGGCTACACCTTC.

V is TRBV7-9 and J is TRBJ1-1; 11 nucleotides match TRBD1. Trimming at V came to 3 bases and at J to 3 bases, leaving 6 bases not matched to a gene. The V gene's germline CDR1 is SEHNR and CDR2 FQNEAQ (reference sequence). The CDR3 length is 16 residues. The CDR3 region is CASSFPRDRGDTEAFF. The CDR3 DNA reads as TGTGCCAGCAGCTTTCCCCGGGACAGGGGGGACACTGAAGCTTTCTTT.

This chain links TRBV5-1 with TRBJ1-2; 8 nucleotides line up with TRBD1. V shed 4 bases and J 1 base; nucleotides not matched to a gene: 12. The germline gives CDR1 SGHRS, CDR2 YFSETQ. The CDR3 sequence is 17 residues long. The CDR3 reads CASSRLRDRNSNYGYTF. CDR3 nucleotides: TGCGCCAGCAGCAGACTCCGGGACAGGAATAGTAACTATGGCTACACCTTC.

V is TRBV7-2 and J is TRBJ1-6, with D maybe TRBD1 (5 bases). Germline V gene lookup returns CDR1 SGHTA and CDR2 FQGNSA. Deletions cut 6 bases from V and 8 bases from J, with 17 bases between. The CDR3 contains 15 residues. As DNA, the CDR3 is TGTGCCAGCAGTTCCAGGGTGGGGCGACATTCACCCCTCCACTTT. This encodes CASSSRVGRHSPLHF.

This clone was recorded once. The chain couples TRBV19 to TRBJ2-2; 11 bases fit TRBD1. J lost 7 bases, V lost 6 bases, and 4 bases had no gene match. Germline CDR1 reads LNHDA; CDR2 reads SQIVND (reference sequence). CDR3 length: 14 residues. CDR3 region: CASSYGTGGGELFF. The CDR3 nucleotides are TGTGCCAGTAGCTACGGGACAGGGGGCGGGGAGCTGTTTTTT.

The chain has TRBV9 and TRBJ2-7; 10 nucleotides align to TRBD1. The CDR3 sequence is 14 residues long. Per the germline V gene, CDR1 is SGDLS and CDR2 is YYNGEE. The trim removed 4 bases at V and 4 bases at J, leaving 5 bases unmatched. The CDR3 region has the DNA TGTGCCAGCAGCCTGACAGGGGGCGTTTACGAGCAGTACTTC. It encodes CASSLTGGVYEQYF.

The genes are TRBV4-1 and TRBJ1-5, with 7 nucleotides matching TRBD1. There are 15 residues in the CDR3. Germline V gene sequence: CDR1 MGHRA, CDR2 YSYEKL. The J segment lost 3 bases and the V segment lost 2 bases, leaving 4 bases of the junction unmatched. CDR3 DNA: TGCGCCAGCAGCCAACTGGGACAGTACAATCAGCCCCAGCATTTT. Its protein is CASSQLGQYNQPQHF.

The V and J genes are TRBV2 and TRBJ2-3; maybe TRBD2 (5 bases). Germline assignment: CDR1 SNHLY and CDR2 FYNNEI. Trimming shortened V by 4 bases and J by 2 bases, and 19 bases separated the two germline ends. This CDR3 has 17 amino acids. The CDR3 reads CASSVSGGSRYTDTQYF. The CDR3 DNA sequence: TGTGCCAGCAGTGTGTCAGGCGGGTCCCGTTACACAGATACGCAGTATTTT.

This clone was observed a single time. The rearrangement joins TRBV7-2 to TRBJ1-2, with 10 positions matching TRBD1. After removal of 5 bases from V and 3 bases from J, the junction contained 6 bases not matched to a gene. Per the germline V gene, CDR1 is SGHTA and CDR2 is FQGNSA. This CDR3 has 15 residues. CDR3 sequence: CASSIWTGGDYGYTF. Written as DNA, the CDR3 is TGTGCCAGCAGCATATGGACAGGGGGAGACTATGGCTACACCTTC.

CDR3 bases: TGTGCCATCAGAACTGACAAATTCAGATCACCCCTCCACTTT. Translated: CAIRTDKFRSPLHF. This rearrangement joins TRBV10-3 to TRBJ1-6; no clear D gene. Germline assignment: CDR1 ENHRY and CDR2 SYGVKD. V was shortened by 6 bases and J by 10 bases, with 16 bases between the two germline ends. The CDR3 contains 14 residues.

The chain has TRBV2 and TRBJ1-5; TRBD1 agrees at 7 bases. V shed 6 bases, J shed 7 bases, and the junction held 12 bases outside the gene matches. This CDR3 comprises 15 residues. Germline V gene lookup returns CDR1 SNHLY and CDR2 FYNNEI. CDR3 DNA: TGTGCCAGCAGCTCCCGGACAGGCGACCGGCAGCCCCAGCATTTT. Translating gives CASSSRTGDRQPQHF.